This T cell receptor beta chain came from a study of cytomegalovirus exposure and HLA in healthy donors. Amplification used 60 Vbeta primers and 13 Jbeta primers. Sequenced by immunoSEQ multiplex PCR; TCRdb stores in-frame clones only, minus some. The profile covers 200,000 or so clones, with more than 75% appearing a single time and 1% to 1.5% taken by the ten largest. In regard to this clone: Its antigen remains unknown.

V shed 4 bases and J 2 bases; nucleotides not matched to a gene: 6. This CDR3 has 15 residues. Germline loops: CDR1 SGHAT, CDR2 FQDESV (reference sequence). Points from the study as a whole: When analyzed later, a missense DCLRE1C variant was found to be linked to TCR beta V- and J-gene trimming.

This chain uses TRBV11-1 with TRBJ2-3; TRBD1 matches at 7 bases. Source material: PBMCs. This receptor was obtained from a man aged 30 to 45 in good health and CMV-seronegative. CDR3 DNA: TGTGCCAGCAGCTCCAGACAGGGAGTCACAGATACGCAGTATTTT. Encoded protein: CASSSRQGVTDTQYF.